This T cell receptor (beta chain) was recovered during a study of OX40 agonist ivuxolimab in advanced cancers. Study-wide context: Ivuxolimab, an antibody that agonizes OX40 (CD134), was administered to the patients.

The repertoire was sequenced with immunoSEQ multiplex PCR; TCRdb's copy has only in-frame clones and lacks some. Among tens of thousands of clones, about 88% were seen once, and the ten largest hold approximately 12%. Prior autoimmune disease or systemic immunosuppression barred patients. Sampling times: baseline, cycle 4 day 1, cycle 7 day 1. The CDR3 extends over 15 amino acids. V was pared by 2 bases and J by 4 bases, with 1 base of the junction left unmatched. Germline V gives CDR1 MNHNS, CDR2 SASEGT. The chain recombines TRBV6-1 with TRBJ2-3; 12 bases align to TRBD2. The sample here was CD4+ or CD8+ T cells sorted from blood, taken in a trial of the OX40 agonist ivuxolimab. The receptor was derived from an adult with an advanced solid tumor such as melanoma, head and neck, liver or kidney cancer. This CDR3 reads CASSELAGGPDTQYF. The CDR3, as DNA: TGTGCCAGCAGTGAACTAGCGGGGGGGCCAGATACGCAGTATTTT.